The present TCR beta chain was sequenced within a study of blood T cell repertoires in COVID-19. Sequencing used immunoSEQ multiplex PCR; TCRdb keeps in-frame clones, though not all of them. Of 50,000 to 70,000 clones in the sample, over 70% were seen once. This receptor was identified in a man in his 60s with acute or convalescent COVID-19. Sequenced input: peripheral blood.

CDR3 DNA: TGCAGCGTTGCAGGCCAGGCCGGCTACACCTTC. This encodes CSVAGQAGYTF. The rearrangement uses TRBV29-1 and TRBJ1-2, with D unclear. The V and J ends lost 4 bases and 8 bases respectively, with 11 bases between them. The CDR3 loop spans 11 amino acids. CDR1 is SQVTM and CDR2 is ANQGSEA in the germline V gene.